This T cell receptor beta chain was identified during a study of cytomegalovirus exposure and HLA in healthy donors. Regarding the study as a whole: Cytomegalovirus association was listed for 150 to 200 TCR beta chains.

The validation cohort, a group of 120 subjects, included the donors and was separate from the roughly 600-subject first cohort. The trim removed 4 bases at V and 2 bases at J, leaving 7 bases unmatched. Germline CDR1 reads GTSNPN; CDR2 reads SVGIG (reference sequence). This CDR3 comprises 14 residues. This clone was counted a few times. The antigen is not known. Libraries were prepared by immunoSEQ multiplex PCR; TCRdb keeps only in-frame clonotypes and omits some of them. Here the sample spans some 150,000 clones, 80% to 90% being singletons. The sequence derives from a man between 18 and 35 years old in good health and CMV-seropositive. This sequence joins TRBV30 and TRBJ2-7; 8 nucleotides match TRBD1. Source material: PBMCs. The CDR3 protein is CAWTRDRSTYEQYF. The CDR3 coding sequence is TGTGCCTGGACCCGGGACAGGAGTACCTACGAGCAGTACTTC.